This T cell receptor beta chain derives from a study of blood T cells in healthy people across ages. Combining a sample-barcoded 5' primer with a J-beta primer mix, a second PCR ran for 7 to 11 cycles. MiXCR, applied by TCRdb to the 5' RACE reads, yields one record per CDR3 protein. The table shows about 670,000 distinct CDR3 sequences, with approximately 52% occurring only once. The CDR3 contains 16 residues. Germline values: CDR1 LGHNA, CDR2 YSLEER. Trimming left V 2 bases short and J 2 bases short, with 15 bases between. V is TRBV4-3 and J is TRBJ2-5; D not certain. The sequence derives from a woman of 80 years or more in good health. Sequencing was carried out using blood. CDR3 residues: CASSQRSIGLQETQYF. DNA for the CDR3: TGCGCCAGCAGCCAACGGTCGATAGGCCTACAAGAGACCCAGTACTTC.